This TCR beta chain was profiled in a study of molecular identifiers for immune sequencing clone quantification. TCRdb re-derived calls from the PCR reads in MiXCR, one entry per CDR3 protein. This table holds some 320,000 distinct CDR3 sequences, roughly a quarter found once. This clonotype was seen a single time. One end of the junction does not line up with germline, which may come from a read error. The CDR3 length is 17 residues. Germline CDR1 is MNHEY and CDR2 is SMNVEV (reference sequence). This clonotype was obtained from a human donor in good health. Some libraries in this study had Jurkat cell RNA spiked in. The chain is built from TRBV27 and TRBJ2-2, with 9 bases lining up with TRBD2. Sequencing was carried out using naive CD8+ T cells from blood, with Jurkat cell RNA spiked in. The sample's subset: FACS-sorted CD8+CD4-CCR7+CD45RA+ naive T cells. The CDR3 here is CASGLLSVRGGSGELFF. CDR3 sequence (DNA): TGTGCCAGCGGTTTGTTGTCTGTGCGGGGGGGCTCCGGGGAGCTGTTTTTT.